This T cell receptor (beta chain) is from a study of CD8+CD57+ T cells in acquired aplastic anemia. Across the whole study: Sorted CD4+ plus CD8+ cells gave DNA averaging roughly 3 ug. Study-level findings and limits: Patients and controls had CD8+ Simpson's diversity values that were not significantly distinct. Patients and controls shared nearly 30 CD8+ CDR3 sequences, highly expressed in patients.

CDR3 and TCR beta VDJ profiling relied on genomic DNA as the template. One entry per CDR3 protein results from TCRdb running MiXCR on the reads. The data show approximately 180,000 distinct CDR3 sequences, around half seen once. Concerning this clonotype itself: What it recognizes is unknown.

Sequencing was done on patients that had shown CD8+CD57+ cell expansion by flow cytometry. The CDR3 runs 12 residues. V lost 6 bases, J lost 7 bases, and 9 bases lay in between. Germline V lookup: CDR1 WSHSY, CDR2 SAAADI. The source of this sequence is a human donor with aplastic anemia. The source material was sorted CD4+, CD8+, or CD8+CD57+ T cells (not recorded which) from PBMCs. V usage is TRBV10-2 and J usage is TRBJ2-2; no definite D call. The CDR3 region has the DNA TGCGCCAGCAGATACGGATTCGGGGAGCTGTTTTTT. Amino acid sequence: CASRYGFGELFF.